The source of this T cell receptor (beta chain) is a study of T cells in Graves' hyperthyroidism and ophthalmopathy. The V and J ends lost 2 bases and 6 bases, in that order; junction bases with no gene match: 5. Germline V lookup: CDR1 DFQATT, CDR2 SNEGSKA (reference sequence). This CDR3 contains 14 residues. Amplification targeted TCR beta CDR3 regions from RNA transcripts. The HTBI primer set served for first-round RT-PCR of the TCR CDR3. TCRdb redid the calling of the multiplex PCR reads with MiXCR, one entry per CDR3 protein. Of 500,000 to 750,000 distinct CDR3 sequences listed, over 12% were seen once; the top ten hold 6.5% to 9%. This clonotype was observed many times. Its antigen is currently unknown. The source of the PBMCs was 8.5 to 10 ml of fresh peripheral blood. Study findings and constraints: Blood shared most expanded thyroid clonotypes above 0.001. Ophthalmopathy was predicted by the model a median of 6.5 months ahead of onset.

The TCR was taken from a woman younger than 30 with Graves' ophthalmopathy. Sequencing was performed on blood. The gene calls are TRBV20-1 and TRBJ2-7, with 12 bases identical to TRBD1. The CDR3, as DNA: TGCAGTGCTAGAAGCCGGGACAGGGGGCGCGAGCAGTACTTC. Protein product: CSARSRDRGREQYF.